What follows describes a single TCR beta chain. No cognate antigen has been identified for it. It has no much larger one-base neighbor in the sample; base qualities were not kept. From the germline V gene, CDR1 is SGDLS and CDR2 is YYNGEE. The trim is 4 bases for V and 7 bases for J, with a gap of 12 bases between the germline ends. Inclusive of the bounding cysteine and phenylalanine, the CDR3 is 14 residues long. Of the read, only the CDR3 DNA is kept; its 42 bases are in frame from base 1. Receptor amplification or capture employed the immunoSEQ multiplex PCR assay. For the multiplex PCR, a mixture combining 60 forward primers for TCR Vbeta segments and 13 reverse primers for TCR Jbeta segments was used. A multiplex PCR assay on genomic DNA amplified the CDR3 region of rearranged TCR beta genes. Amplified TCR beta libraries were sequenced as 87-base-pair reads on the Illumina HiSeq System. As for the original processing: A later analysis tallied some 79 million unique TCR beta chains across the 666 repertoires, and some 12 million of those chains were shared by two or more donors. Raw reads were error-corrected and collapsed into unique sequences by a nearest-neighbor algorithm in which closely related sequences were merged to remove PCR and sequencing errors. To assign V, D and J gene segments, CDR3 sequences were aligned to IMGT reference sequences. For a sequence to be retained, at least a six-nucleotide match to both a V gene segment and a J gene segment was required. Rearrangements were called productive when the CDR3 lacked stop codons and stayed in frame with V and J; all others were non-productive. CDR3 was defined according to IMGT convention as the region running from the second conserved V-encoded cysteine to the conserved J-encoded phenylalanine. Sequences without an unambiguous match to a single V gene segment were excluded from the earlier analysis of approximately 560 of the donors. In an earlier analysis of approximately 610 of the donors, V segments were called functional above 56.7% productive rearrangements and were called segregating when the between-donor standard deviation exceeded 5%. A statistical classification framework was built for diagnosing cytomegalovirus status from the catalog of TCR beta chain sequences. In a later analysis, V and J genes were assigned by comparing TCR nucleotide sequences against IMGT/GENE-DB human TR gene sequences. Using the TCRdist pipeline, a later analysis assigned CDR3 sequences along with most-parsimonious VDJ recombination scenarios. In a later analysis, each TCR beta chain was defined by its CDR3 amino acid sequence together with its V-gene family, and reads without a unique V-gene family were excluded. A later analysis removed 450 to 600 highly shared, low-generation-probability nucleotide sequences to deal with suspected cross-contamination and a sequencing artifact. In a later analysis, a clonal expansion index for each public chain was calculated from normalized within-repertoire ranks of inferred template counts. A later analysis computed generation probabilities with a VDJ recombination model fitted to out-of-frame rearrangements, and checked the results against IGoR. Hypergeometric tests were used in a later analysis to score TCR-TCR, TCR-HLA and TCR-CMV co-occurrence, with a repertoire-size bias correction applied to the TCR pairs. In a later analysis, false discovery rates were estimated by permuting HLA or CMV assignments 20 times. In a later analysis, co-occurring TCRs were grouped using DBSCAN, with TCRdist sequence similarity added in when clustering inside HLA-allele-positive subsets. Repertoires with fewer than 30,000 or more than 120,000 public chains, plus five repertoires with anomalous nucleotide sharing, were excluded from co-occurrence clustering. In TCRdb, the immuneACCESS table is reduced to in-frame sequences with V and J assigned. These tables do not hold every clone; where another copy was compared, an unresolved V gene accounts for under half, and the others remain unexplained. The V and J calls and clone size come from that table; D and trimming were worked out from the DNA. Within this sample are around 130,000 clones, with roughly 80% of them counted one time only. Approximately 2.1% of the sample lies in the top ten.

The data were taken from a study of cytomegalovirus exposure and HLA in healthy donors (TCRdb year 2017). In terms of the full investigation: In an earlier analysis of several hundred of the donors, approximately 260 Gb of sequence data and some 120 million unique TCR beta sequences from roughly 190 million T cells were reported. An early release covering just under 650 HLA-typed donors comprised about 310 gigabases of sequencing data and around 85 million unique TCR sequences. The genetic ancestry cluster associated with self-reported Caucasian donors included 81% of the roughly 380 genotyped donors. The study aimed to test whether signatures of past pathogen exposure could be identified by cataloging public T cell receptors. The study used immunosequencing to profile the T cell repertoires of some 600 subjects and linked those repertoires to cytomegalovirus serostatus. Along with the roughly 700-subject first cohort, a separate validation cohort of over 90 different subjects was used. High-throughput TCR immunosequencing, statistical association of individual TCRs with disease status, and machine learning were combined to predict cytomegalovirus infection status. To study patterns of TCR occurrence, a later analysis re-analyzed previously published TCR beta repertoires from 500 to 850 donors and added high-resolution HLA genotyping. In the later analysis, no new phenotypic data were used to find candidate immune exposures; instead, reliance was placed on TCR beta sequences and their occurrence across donors. To decide whether each TCR beta V gene segment behaved as functional or pseudogenic, an earlier analysis of 587 of the donors relied on high-throughput TCR beta sequencing. Donor age, sex, ethnicity and CMV serostatus were compiled alongside the repertoire data. A later genetic analysis used genome-wide SNP genotypes for about three fifths of the 666 donors, treating that subset as a discovery cohort. All discovery cohort repertoires had been generated using a single sequencing platform. Both class I and class II loci were covered by HLA typing, at four-digit resolution. Typing coverage varied by locus: roughly 629-630 donors for A, B, C, DRB1 and DQB1; approximately 500 for DQA1; around 610 for DPA1; about 450 for DPB1. Because of strong linkage in the cohort, roughly five DR-DQ haplotypes were treated as single units for association and clustering. Among some 410 genotyped donors of the cohort, an average of roughly 240,000 unique TCR beta nucleotide sequences were sequenced per donor, 15% to 20% of them non-productive.

Summary of the overall study and its limitations: While some public TCRs were present in many individuals, most TCR sequences turned up only very rarely across donors. Compared with the roughly 670-donor mean, donors in an Asian-associated ancestry cluster had fewer N-insertions in productive TCRs, according to a later genetic analysis. Some IMGT-functional V segments, including TRBV6-2 and TRBV6-3, could not be distinguished by the 87-base-pair reads and were therefore excluded. When HLA alleles, especially DR and DQ, strongly co-occurred, TCR associations were difficult to assign to individual alleles. A few of the identified cytomegalovirus-associated TCR beta chains were confirmed in vitro to be specific for cytomegalovirus antigens. A later analysis reported that several top co-occurrence clusters appeared linked to parvovirus B19, influenza, CMV and Epstein-Barr virus. Cytomegalovirus status was reported to be diagnosed by the classifier with high specificity and sensitivity in both the original and validation cohorts. According to a later analysis, most CMV-associated TCR beta chains appeared to be HLA-restricted, and the HLA associations seemed to be driven largely by CMV exposure. Linkage disequilibrium might explain the correlated functional status among segregating V segments, but an unknown experimental factor could not be ruled out. V-gene and J-gene trimming of TCR beta chains was associated with a missense DCLRE1C variant in a later genetic analysis, and the association was replicated in an independent cohort. Specific HLA alleles were associated with 15,000 to 20,000 TCR beta sequences at a false discovery rate of 0.05 in a later analysis. The authors suggested that the approach could potentially be generalized to other disease states and immunological phenotypes. Because counts were too low, seventeen rarely observed V segments, including chromosome 9 orphons, were left out of the earlier analysis of about 500 of the donors. In this cohort, only TCR beta chains were sequenced, and detectable features were limited by the absence of alpha or paired-chain data. A further reported finding was that TCR beta sequences accurately predicted the HLA-A and HLA-B alleles for most subjects in the first cohort. CMV serostatus was the only immune exposure information available for the cohort. A group of highly shared sequence variants was considered likely to be a technical artifact of the sequencing pipeline. In a later analysis, HLA-associated TCR beta chains showed more clonal expansion and lower generation probabilities than non-associated chains that were equally common. The study gave a list of 150 to 200 TCR beta chains associated with cytomegalovirus. Presence/absence analyses assumed roughly uniform sequencing depth across donors, an assumption that may not hold. HLA typing was unavailable for some donors at each locus, so association tests used only the typed subset. An earlier analysis of around 540 of the donors showed that most TCR beta V segments appeared in productive rearrangements either about 87% or about 30% of the time, which broadly matched IMGT annotations. A later analysis found that TCR association rates varied across HLA loci, with DRB1 alleles showing the most associated TCRs and HLA-C alleles the fewest.

In total, roughly 670 healthy bone marrow donors made up the cohort. Cohort members were all nominally healthy when sampled, although unrecorded immune exposures were likely present. The donor tested CMV seropositive, placing the donor among the 290 or so seropositive members of the cohort. Every donor gave a peripheral blood sample, and the peripheral blood mononuclear cells from that sample were used for TCR beta sequencing. Genomic DNA extraction from the blood cell samples was performed with the Qiagen DNeasy Blood Extraction Kit. Sequencing was performed on PBMCs. The receptor was derived from a middle-aged woman in good health and CMV-seropositive. The chain was built from TRBV9 and TRBJ1-6; the D gene is possibly TRBD1, with 5 bases matching. The base sequence is TGTGCCAGCAGCCGGGACTCCCTCAATTCACCCCTCCACTTT. This yields the protein CASSRDSLNSPLHF.